This TCR beta chain was recorded in a study of cytotoxic CD8 clonotypes in ibrutinib-treated CLL. Per germline, CDR1 MNHEY and CDR2 SVGAGI. The V and J ends lost 3 bases and 9 bases respectively, with 14 bases between them. The CDR3 length is 13 residues. Libraries were prepared by immunoSEQ multiplex PCR; TCRdb keeps only in-frame clonotypes and omits some of them. The table has about 180,000 clones, more than 80% seen once. This specimen was PBMCs, taken after 24 months of ibrutinib treatment. This TCR derives from a human donor with chronic lymphocytic leukemia. The chain employs TRBV6-5 and TRBJ1-1, with D perhaps TRBD1 (6 bases). DNA for the CDR3: TGTGCCAGCAGTTATGAGGGGGAAGCCCAAGCTTTCTTT. This codes for CASSYEGEAQAFF.